This TCR beta chain stems from a study of cytomegalovirus exposure and HLA in healthy donors. Study as a whole: Inside one of the first data releases sat around 85 million unique TCRs taken from HLA-typed donors.

V gave up 0 bases and J gave up 5 bases, with 10 bases separating them. Germline V gene lookup returns CDR1 SGHRS and CDR2 YFSETQ. This CDR3 contains 14 residues. A multiplex PCR was run with 60 Vbeta primers and 13 Jbeta primers. Some clones are missing from TCRdb's copy, which holds only in-frame ones; the method was immunoSEQ multiplex PCR. The table lists hundreds of thousands of clones, 76% of them singletons. This sequence originates from a young man in good health and CMV-seronegative. Sequencing was performed on PBMCs. V and J are TRBV5-1 and TRBJ2-3, with no clear D. CDR3 region: CASSLALALDTQYF. CDR3 coding DNA: TGCGCCAGCAGCTTGGCATTAGCCTTAGATACGCAGTATTTT.